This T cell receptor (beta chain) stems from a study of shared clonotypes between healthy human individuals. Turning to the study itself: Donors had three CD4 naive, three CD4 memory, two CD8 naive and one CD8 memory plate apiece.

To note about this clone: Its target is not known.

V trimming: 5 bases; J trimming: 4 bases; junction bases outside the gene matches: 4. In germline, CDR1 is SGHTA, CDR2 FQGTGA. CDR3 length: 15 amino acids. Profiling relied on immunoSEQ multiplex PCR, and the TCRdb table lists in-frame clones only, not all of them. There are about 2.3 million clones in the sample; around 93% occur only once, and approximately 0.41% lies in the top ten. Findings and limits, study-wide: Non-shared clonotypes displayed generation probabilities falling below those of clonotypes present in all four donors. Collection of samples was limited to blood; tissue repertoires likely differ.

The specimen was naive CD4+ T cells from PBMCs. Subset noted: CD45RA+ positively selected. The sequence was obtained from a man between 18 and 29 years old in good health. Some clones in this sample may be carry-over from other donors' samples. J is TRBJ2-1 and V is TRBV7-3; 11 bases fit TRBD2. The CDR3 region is CASSVAGGQYNEQFF. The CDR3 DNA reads TGTGCCAGCAGCGTAGCGGGAGGGCAATACAATGAGCAGTTCTTC.